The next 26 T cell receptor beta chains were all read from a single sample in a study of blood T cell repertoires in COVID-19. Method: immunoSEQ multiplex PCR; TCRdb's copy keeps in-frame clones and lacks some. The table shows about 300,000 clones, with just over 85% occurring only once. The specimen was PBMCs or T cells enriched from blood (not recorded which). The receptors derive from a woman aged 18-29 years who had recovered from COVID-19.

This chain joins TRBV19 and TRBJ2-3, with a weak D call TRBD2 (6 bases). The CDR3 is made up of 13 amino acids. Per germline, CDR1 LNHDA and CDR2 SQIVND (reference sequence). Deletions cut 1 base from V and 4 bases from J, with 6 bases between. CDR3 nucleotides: TGTGCCAGTAGTATAGGCGGGGCAGATACGCAGTATTTT. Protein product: CASSIGGADTQYF.

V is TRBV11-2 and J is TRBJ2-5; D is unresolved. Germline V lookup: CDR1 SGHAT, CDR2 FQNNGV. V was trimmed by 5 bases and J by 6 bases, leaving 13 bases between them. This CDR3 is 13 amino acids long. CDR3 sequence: CASSLQEWKTQYF. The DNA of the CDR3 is TGTGCCAGCAGCCTCCAGGAATGGAAGACCCAGTACTTC.

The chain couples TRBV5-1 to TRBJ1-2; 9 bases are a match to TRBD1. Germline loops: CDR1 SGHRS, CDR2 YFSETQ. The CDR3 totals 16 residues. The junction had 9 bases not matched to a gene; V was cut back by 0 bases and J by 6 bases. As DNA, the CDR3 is TGCGCCAGCAGCTTGGGAACAGGGGGCCAACCCAATGGCTACACCTTC. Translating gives CASSLGTGGQPNGYTF.

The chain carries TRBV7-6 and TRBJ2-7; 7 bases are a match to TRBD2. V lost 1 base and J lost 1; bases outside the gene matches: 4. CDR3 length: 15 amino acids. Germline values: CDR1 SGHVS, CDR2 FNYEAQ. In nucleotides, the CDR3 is TGTGCCAGCAGCTTAGTAGCGGGCGGATCCTACGAGCAGTACTTC. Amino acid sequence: CASSLVAGGSYEQYF.

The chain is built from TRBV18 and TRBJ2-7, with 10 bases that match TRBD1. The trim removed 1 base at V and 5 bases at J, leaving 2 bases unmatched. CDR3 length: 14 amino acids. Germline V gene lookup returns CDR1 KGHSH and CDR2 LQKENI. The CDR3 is CASSPRDRGHEQYF. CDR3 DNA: TGTGCCAGCTCACCACGGGACAGGGGCCACGAGCAGTACTTC.

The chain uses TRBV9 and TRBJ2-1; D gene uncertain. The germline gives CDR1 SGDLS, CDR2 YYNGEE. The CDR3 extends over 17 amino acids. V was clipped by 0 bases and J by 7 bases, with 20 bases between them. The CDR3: CASSVDSHQMPHNEQFF. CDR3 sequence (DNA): TGTGCCAGCAGCGTAGATTCCCACCAGATGCCGCATAATGAGCAGTTCTTC.

The CDR3 is CASSLGSANTGELFF. Here the CDR3 DNA reads TGTGCCAGCAGCTTAGGCAGCGCGAACACCGGGGAGCTGTTTTTT. The chain employs TRBV7-9 and TRBJ2-2; D is uncertain. Trimming pared 1 base from V and 0 bases from J, leaving 6 bases between. The V gene's germline CDR1 is SEHNR and CDR2 FQNEAQ (reference sequence). This CDR3 is built from 15 residues.

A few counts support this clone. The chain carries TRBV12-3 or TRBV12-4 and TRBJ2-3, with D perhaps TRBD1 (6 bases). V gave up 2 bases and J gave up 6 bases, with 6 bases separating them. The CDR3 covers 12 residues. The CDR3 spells CASSLQGDTQYF. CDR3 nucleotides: TGTGCCAGCAGTTTACAGGGGGATACGCAGTATTTT.

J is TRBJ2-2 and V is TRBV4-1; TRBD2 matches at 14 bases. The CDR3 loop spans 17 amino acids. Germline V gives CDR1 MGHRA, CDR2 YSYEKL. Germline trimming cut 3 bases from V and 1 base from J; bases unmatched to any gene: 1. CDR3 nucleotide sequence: TGCGCCAGCAGCCATGGACTAGCGGGAGGGAACACCGGGGAGCTGTTTTTT. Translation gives CASSHGLAGGNTGELFF.

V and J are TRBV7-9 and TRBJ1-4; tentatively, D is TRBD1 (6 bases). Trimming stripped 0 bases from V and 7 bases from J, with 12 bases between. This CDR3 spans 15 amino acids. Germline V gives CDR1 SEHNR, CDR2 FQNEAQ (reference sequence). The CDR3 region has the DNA TGTGCCAGCAGCTTAGCGGCAGGGGAGGGTGAAAAACTGTTTTTT. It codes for CASSLAAGEGEKLFF. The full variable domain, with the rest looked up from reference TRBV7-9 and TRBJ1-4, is DTGVSQNPRHKITKRGQNVTFRCDPISEHNRLYWYRQTLGQGPEFLTYFQNEAQLEKSRLLSDRFSAERPKGSFSTLEIQRTEQGDSAMYLCASSLAAGEGEKLFFGSGTQLSVL.

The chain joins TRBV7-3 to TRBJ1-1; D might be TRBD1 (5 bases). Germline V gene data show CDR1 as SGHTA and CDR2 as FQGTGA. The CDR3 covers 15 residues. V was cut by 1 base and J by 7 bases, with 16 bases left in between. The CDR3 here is CASSLRGTRESEAFF. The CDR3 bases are TGTGCCAGCAGCTTAAGGGGGACGCGGGAAAGTGAAGCTTTCTTT.

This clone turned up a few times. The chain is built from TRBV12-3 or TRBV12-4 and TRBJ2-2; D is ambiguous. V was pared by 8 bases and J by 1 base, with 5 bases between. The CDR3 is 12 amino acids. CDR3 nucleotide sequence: TGTGCCAGCTTACAGAACACCGGGGAGCTGTTTTTT. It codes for CASLQNTGELFF.

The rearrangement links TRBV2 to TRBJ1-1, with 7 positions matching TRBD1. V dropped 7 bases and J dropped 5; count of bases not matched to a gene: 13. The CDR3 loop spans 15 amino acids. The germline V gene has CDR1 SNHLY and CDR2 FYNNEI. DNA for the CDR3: TGTGCCAGCAACAAAGATAGGGGGCGAGGTACTGAAGCTTTCTTT. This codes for CASNKDRGRGTEAFF.

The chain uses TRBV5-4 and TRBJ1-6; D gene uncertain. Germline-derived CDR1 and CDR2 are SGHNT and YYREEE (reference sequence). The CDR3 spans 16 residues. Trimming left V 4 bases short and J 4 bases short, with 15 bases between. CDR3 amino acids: CASSGYAGGYNSPLHF. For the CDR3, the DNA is TGTGCCAGCAGCGGTTACGCCGGCGGGTATAATTCACCCCTCCACTTT.

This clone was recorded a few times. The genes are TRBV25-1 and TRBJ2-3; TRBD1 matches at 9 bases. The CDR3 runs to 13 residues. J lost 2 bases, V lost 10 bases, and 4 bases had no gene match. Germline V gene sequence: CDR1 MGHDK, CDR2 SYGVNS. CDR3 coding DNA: TGTGCCACAAGGACAGGGGCCACAGATACGCAGTATTTT. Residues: CATRTGATDTQYF.

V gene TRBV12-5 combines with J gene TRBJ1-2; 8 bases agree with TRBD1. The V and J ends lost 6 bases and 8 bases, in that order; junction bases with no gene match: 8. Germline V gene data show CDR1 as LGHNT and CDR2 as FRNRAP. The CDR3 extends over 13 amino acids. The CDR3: CASGPTGGFGYTF. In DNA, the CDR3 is TGTGCTAGTGGACCAACAGGGGGATTCGGCTACACCTTC.

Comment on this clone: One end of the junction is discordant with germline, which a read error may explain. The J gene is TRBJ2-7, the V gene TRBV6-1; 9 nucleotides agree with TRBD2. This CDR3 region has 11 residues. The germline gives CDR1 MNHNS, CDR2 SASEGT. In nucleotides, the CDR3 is TGTGCCAGCAGTGATAGCGGGAGTTTAGACTTC. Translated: CASSDSGSLDF.

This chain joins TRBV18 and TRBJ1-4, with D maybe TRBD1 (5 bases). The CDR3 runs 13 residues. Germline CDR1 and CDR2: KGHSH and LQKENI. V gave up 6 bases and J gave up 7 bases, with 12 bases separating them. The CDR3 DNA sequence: TGTGCCAGCTCGGGCGCAAGGGGTGAAAAACTGTTTTTT. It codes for CASSGARGEKLFF.

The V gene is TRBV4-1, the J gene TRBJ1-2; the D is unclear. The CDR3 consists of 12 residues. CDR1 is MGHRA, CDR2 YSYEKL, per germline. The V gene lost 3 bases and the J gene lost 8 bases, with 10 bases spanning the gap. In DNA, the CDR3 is TGCGCCAGCAGCCAGACGGGGTTCGGCTACACCTTC. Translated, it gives CASSQTGFGYTF.

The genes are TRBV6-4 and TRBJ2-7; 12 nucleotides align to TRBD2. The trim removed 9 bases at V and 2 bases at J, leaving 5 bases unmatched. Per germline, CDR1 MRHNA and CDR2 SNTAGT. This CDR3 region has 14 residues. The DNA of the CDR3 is TGTGCCAGGAATCTAGCGGGGGGGCCCTACGAGCAGTACTTC. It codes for CARNLAGGPYEQYF.

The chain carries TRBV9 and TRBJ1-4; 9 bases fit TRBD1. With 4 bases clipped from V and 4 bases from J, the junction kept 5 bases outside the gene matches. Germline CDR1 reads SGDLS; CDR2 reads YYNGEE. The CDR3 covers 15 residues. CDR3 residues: CASSPLTGGNEKLFF. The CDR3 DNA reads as TGTGCCAGCAGCCCACTGACAGGGGGTAATGAAAAACTGTTTTTT.

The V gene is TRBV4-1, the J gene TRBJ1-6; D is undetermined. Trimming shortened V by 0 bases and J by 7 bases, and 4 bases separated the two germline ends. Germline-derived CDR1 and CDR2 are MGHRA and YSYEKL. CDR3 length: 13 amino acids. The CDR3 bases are TGCGCCAGCAGCCAAGATCCGAATTCACCCCTCCACTTT. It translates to CASSQDPNSPLHF.

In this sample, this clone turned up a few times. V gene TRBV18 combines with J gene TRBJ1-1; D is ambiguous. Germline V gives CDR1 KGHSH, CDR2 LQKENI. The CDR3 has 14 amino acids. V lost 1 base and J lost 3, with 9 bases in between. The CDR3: CASSPRMGDTEAFF. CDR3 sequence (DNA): TGTGCCAGCTCACCACGTATGGGAGACACTGAAGCTTTCTTT.

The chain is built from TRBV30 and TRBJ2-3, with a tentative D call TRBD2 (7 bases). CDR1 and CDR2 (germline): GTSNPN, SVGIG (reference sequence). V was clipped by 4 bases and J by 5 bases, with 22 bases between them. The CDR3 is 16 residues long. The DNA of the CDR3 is TGTGCCTGGACCCTCCCCCCGGGGGGCCTCGGAGATACGCAGTATTTT. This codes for CAWTLPPGGLGDTQYF.

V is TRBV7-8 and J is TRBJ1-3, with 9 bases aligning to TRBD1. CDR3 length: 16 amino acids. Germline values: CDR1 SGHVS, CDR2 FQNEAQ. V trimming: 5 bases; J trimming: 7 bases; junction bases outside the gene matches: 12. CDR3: CASSPTGTGRLNTIYF. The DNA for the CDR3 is TGTGCCAGCAGCCCTACCGGGACAGGGAGACTCAACACCATATATTTT.

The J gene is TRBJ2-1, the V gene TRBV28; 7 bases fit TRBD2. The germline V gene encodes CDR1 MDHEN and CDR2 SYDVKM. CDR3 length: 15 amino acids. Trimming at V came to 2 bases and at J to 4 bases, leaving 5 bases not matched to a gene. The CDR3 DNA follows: TGTGCCAGCAGTTTAGTCAGCGGGGAATACAATGAGCAGTTCTTC. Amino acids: CASSLVSGEYNEQFF.